This T cell receptor beta chain was sequenced for a study of T cells in Graves' hyperthyroidism and ophthalmopathy. Looking at the study overall: At the time of initial diagnosis and before any treatment, peripheral blood was collected.

TCR beta CDR3 regions were amplified from RNA. Carried out on the TCR CDR3, a first-round RT-PCR used the HTBI primer set. TCRdb independently ran MiXCR on the multiplex PCR reads; one entry per CDR3 protein. Here the sample spans some 440,000 distinct CDR3 sequences, 15% to 17% being singletons. This clonotype was recorded at least ten times. Its antigen is unidentified. This CDR3 has 16 residues. V shed 3 bases, J shed 1 base, and the junction held 8 bases outside the gene matches. CDR1 is SEHNR and CDR2 is FQNEAQ in the germline V gene (reference sequence). Patients were aged 18 to 65, had disease duration under 2 months, and had newly diagnosed hyperthyroidism. Study results and caveats: Onset of ophthalmopathy came a median roughly 6.5 months after the model predicted it. The majority of expanded thyroid clonotypes above 0.001 also appeared in blood.

The clonotype originates from a young woman with Graves' hyperthyroidism. The rearrangement joins TRBV7-9 to TRBJ1-1; 7 bases are a match to TRBD1. The specimen sequenced was blood. The CDR3 bases are TGTGCCAGCAGCTTTAGGGGGAAGGGGGCGAACACTGAAGCTTTCTTT. Its translation is CASSFRGKGANTEAFF.